This TCR beta chain was retrieved from a study of beta chain features in type 1 diabetes. Findings of the study overall: The naive, central memory and Treg TCRB repertoires looked more alike in patients than they did in healthy donors.

Germline assignment: CDR1 MGHDK and CDR2 SYGVNS. Trimming cost V 4 bases and J 8 bases, with 15 bases left between them. The CDR3 has 14 residues. Turning to this clone: Its antigen remains unknown.

cDNA synthesis used the whole RNA isolate, giving expressed TCRB sequences. TCRdb's copy holds only in-frame clones and misses some; the assay was immunoSEQ multiplex PCR. Of under 900,000 clones in the sample, under 20% are singletons; the top ten hold 0.02% to 0.025%. The TCR was taken from a woman aged 18-35 years in good health. The source material was naive CD4+ T cells from blood. The chain is built from TRBV25-1 and TRBJ2-1; tentatively, D is TRBD2 (6 bases). The CDR3 loop reads CASSAPGGPYEQFF. The CDR3, as DNA: TGTGCCAGCAGTGCCCCTGGAGGGCCGTATGAGCAGTTCTTC.